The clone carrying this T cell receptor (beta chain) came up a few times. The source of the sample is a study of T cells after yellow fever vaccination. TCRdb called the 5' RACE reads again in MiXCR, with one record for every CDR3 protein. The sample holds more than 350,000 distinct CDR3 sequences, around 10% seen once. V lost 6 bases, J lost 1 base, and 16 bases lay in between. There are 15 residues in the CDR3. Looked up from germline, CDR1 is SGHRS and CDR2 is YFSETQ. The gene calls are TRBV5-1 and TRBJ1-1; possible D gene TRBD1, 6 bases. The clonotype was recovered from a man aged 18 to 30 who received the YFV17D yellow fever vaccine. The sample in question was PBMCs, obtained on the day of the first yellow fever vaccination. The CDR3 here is CASKGDPNKNTEAFF. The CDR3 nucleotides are TGCGCCAGCAAGGGGGACCCAAACAAGAACACTGAAGCTTTCTTT.